This T cell receptor beta chain is drawn from a study of glioma-infiltrating T cells. Trimming took 5 bases from V and 1 from J, leaving 8 bases between them. The CDR3 runs 13 residues. Per the germline V gene, CDR1 is SGHTA and CDR2 is FQGNSA. There are many counts of this clonotype. The antigen remains undetermined. Study results and caveats: Only very few CDR3 sequences appeared in both tissue and blood. Gliomas, especially low-grade, showed above-expected tissue-blood divergence; non-neoplastic patients showed below.

Using RNA template, CDR3s of TCR alpha and beta were amplified with iRepertoire arm-PCR. One-step reverse transcription and amplification started from approximately 100-400 ng of tissue mRNA or PBMC total RNA. TCRdb processed the multiplex PCR reads anew with MiXCR; each CDR3 protein has one entry. The sample lists 90,000 to 100,000 distinct CDR3 sequences; around 37% were seen once. This TCR derives from a human donor with low-grade glioma or glioblastoma, undergoing nonglioma brain surgery, or in good health (not recorded which). The chain links TRBV7-2 to TRBJ1-1; no firm D call. Sequences were obtained from glioma tissue, nonneoplastic brain tissue, or PBMCs (not recorded which). CDR3 residues: CASSAAGNTEAFF. The CDR3 DNA sequence: TGTGCCAGCAGCGCTGCAGGGAACACTGAAGCTTTCTTT.